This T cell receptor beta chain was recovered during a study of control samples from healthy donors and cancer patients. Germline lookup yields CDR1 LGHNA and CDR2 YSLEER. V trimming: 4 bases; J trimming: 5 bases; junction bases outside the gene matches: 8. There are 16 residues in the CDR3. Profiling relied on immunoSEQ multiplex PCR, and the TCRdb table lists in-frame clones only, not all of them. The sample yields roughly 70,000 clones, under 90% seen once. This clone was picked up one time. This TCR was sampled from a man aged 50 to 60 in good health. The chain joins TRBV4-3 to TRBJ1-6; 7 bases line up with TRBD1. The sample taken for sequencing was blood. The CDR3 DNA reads TGCGCCAGCAGCCGAGTACAGGGGTTTAATAATTCACCCCTCCACTTT. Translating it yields CASSRVQGFNNSPLHF.